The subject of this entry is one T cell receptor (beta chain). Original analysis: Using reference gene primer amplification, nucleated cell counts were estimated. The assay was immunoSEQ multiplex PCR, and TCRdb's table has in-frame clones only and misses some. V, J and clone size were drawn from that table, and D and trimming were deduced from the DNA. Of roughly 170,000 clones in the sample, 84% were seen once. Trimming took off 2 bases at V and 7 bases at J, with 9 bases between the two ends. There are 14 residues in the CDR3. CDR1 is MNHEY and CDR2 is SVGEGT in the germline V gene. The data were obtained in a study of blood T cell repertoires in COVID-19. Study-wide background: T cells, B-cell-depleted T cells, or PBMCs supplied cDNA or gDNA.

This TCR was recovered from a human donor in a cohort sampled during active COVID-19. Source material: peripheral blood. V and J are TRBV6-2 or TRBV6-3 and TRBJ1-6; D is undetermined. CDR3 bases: TGTGCCAGCAGTTACAGCGGAGGGAATTCACCCCTCCACTTT. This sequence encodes CASSYSGGNSPLHF.